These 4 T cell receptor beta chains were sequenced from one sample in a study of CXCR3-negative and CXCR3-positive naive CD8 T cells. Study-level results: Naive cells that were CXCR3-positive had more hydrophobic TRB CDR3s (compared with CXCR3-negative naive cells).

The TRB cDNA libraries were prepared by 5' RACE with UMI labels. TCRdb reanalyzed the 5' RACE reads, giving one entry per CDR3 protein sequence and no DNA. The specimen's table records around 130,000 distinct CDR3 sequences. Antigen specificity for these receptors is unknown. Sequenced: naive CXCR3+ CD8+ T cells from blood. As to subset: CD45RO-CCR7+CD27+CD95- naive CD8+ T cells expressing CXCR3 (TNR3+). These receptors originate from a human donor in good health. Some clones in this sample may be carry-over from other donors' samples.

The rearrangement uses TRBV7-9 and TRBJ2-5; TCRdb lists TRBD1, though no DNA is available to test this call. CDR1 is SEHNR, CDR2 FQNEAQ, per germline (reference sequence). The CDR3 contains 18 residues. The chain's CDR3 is CASSSRQGETKFGETQYF.

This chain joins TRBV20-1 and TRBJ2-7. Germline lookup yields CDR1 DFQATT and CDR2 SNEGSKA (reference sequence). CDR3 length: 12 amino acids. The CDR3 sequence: CSARDLNYEQYF.

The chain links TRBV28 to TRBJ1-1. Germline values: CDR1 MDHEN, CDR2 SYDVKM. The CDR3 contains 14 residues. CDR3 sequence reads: CASSYFGGPSIAFF.

The CDR3 sequence: CASHGGGRDTQYF. The chain is built from TRBV4-1 and TRBJ2-3; the TRBD1 assignment by TCRdb is unverifiable without DNA. The CDR3 is 13 residues long. The V gene's germline CDR1 is MGHRA and CDR2 YSYEKL.